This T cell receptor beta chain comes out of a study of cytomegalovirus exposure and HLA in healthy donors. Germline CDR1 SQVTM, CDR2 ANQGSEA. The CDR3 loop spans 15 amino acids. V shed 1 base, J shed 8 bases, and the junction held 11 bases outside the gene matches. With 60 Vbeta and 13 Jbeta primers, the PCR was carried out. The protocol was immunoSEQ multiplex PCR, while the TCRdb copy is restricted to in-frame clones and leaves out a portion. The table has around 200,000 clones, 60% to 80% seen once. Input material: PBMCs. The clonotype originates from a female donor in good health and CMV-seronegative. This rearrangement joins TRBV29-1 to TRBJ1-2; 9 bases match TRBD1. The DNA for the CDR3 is TGCAGCGTTGAAGGCCCGGGACAGGGTAACTCGGGCTACACCTTC. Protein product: CSVEGPGQGNSGYTF.